This section outlines one T cell receptor (beta chain) sequence together with its context. The source of the sample is a study of T-cell memory formation after mild COVID-19. Per germline, CDR1 KGHDR and CDR2 SFDVKD. This CDR3 region has 17 residues. V trimming: 5 bases; J trimming: 5 bases; junction bases outside the gene matches: 15. TCRdb re-called the 5' RACE reads with MiXCR, one entry per CDR3 protein. The sample has about 210,000 distinct CDR3 sequences, more than 25% seen once; the top ten hold more than 9.5%. V usage is TRBV24-1 and J usage is TRBJ2-7, with 9 bases matching TRBD1. The clonotype was recovered from an adult woman who had mild COVID-19 (a few samples of this study predate the infection). Cell type and time point are not known. Material: PBMCs or a T cell subset sorted from them (not recorded which). The CDR3: CATSGTPAGTGSNEQYF. For the CDR3, the DNA is TGTGCCACCAGTGGTACTCCGGCCGGGACAGGGTCTAACGAGCAGTACTTC.